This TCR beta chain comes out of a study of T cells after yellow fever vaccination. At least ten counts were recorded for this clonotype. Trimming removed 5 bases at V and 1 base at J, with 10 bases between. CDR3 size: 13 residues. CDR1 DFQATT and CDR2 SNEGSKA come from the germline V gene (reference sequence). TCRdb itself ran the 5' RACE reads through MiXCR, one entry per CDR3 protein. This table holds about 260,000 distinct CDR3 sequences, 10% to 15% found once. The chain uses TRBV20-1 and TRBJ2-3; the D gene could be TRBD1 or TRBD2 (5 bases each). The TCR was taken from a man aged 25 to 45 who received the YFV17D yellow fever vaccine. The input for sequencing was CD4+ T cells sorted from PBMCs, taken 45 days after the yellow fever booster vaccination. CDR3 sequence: CSAGGFRTDTQYF. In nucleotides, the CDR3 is TGCAGTGCTGGGGGTTTCCGCACAGATACGCAGTATTTT.